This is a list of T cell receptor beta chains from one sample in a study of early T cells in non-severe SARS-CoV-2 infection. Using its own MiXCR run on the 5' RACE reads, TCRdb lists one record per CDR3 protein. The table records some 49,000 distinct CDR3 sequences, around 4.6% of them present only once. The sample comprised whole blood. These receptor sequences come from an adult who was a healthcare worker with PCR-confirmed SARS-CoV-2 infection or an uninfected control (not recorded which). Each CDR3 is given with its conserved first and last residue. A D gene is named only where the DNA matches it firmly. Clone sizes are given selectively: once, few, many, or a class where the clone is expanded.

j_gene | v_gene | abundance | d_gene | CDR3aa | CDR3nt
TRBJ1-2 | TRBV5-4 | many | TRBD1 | CASSSGQGETSAGGYTF | TGTGCCAGCAGCTCGGGACAGGGGGAGACTTCCGCGGGTGGCTACACCTTC
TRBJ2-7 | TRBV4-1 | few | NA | CASSQAPAQEAIYEQYF | TGCGCCAGCAGCCAAGCCCCAGCGCAGGAAGCTATCTACGAGCAGTACTTC
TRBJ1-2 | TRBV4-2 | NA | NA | CASSQPGPGAGDGYTF | TGTGCCAGCAGCCAACCCGGTCCAGGGGCGGGCGATGGTTACACCTTC
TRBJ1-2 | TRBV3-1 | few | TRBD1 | CASSPTGGVFSYGYTF | TGTGCCAGCAGCCCGACAGGGGGGGTCTTTTCCTATGGCTACACCTTC
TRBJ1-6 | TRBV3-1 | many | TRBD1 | CASSQDRGGSPLHF | TGTGCCAGCAGCCAGGACAGGGGCGGGTCACCCCTCCACTTT
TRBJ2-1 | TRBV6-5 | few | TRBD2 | CASRPPSGSYNEQFF | TGTGCCAGCAGGCCACCTAGCGGATCCTACAATGAGCAGTTCTTC
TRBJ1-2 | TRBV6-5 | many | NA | CASRLGFNYGYTF | TGTGCCAGCAGACTAGGCTTTAACTATGGCTACACCTTC
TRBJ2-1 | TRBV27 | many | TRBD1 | CASSSSTGAQFF | TGTGCCAGCAGTTCCTCCACAGGGGCGCAGTTCTTC
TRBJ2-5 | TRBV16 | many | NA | CASSQLRQETQYF | TGTGCCAGCAGCCAATTAAGACAAGAGACCCAGTACTTC
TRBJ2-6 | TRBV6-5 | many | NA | CASSYYPGLIGANVLTF | TGTGCCAGCAGTTACTATCCCGGACTAATTGGGGCCAACGTCCTGACTTTC
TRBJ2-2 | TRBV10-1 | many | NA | CASSEVSRPNTGELFF | TGCGCCAGCAGTGAGGTCTCGCGGCCGAACACCGGGGAGCTGTTTTTT
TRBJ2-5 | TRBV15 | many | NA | CATSRGNLQETQYF | TGTGCCACCAGCAGAGGCAACCTACAAGAGACCCAGTACTTC
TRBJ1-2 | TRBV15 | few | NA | CATSRVSSGYGYTF | TGTGCCACCAGCAGAGTATCATCAGGGTATGGCTACACCTTC
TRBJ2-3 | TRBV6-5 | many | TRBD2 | CASGAGGSTDTQYF | TGTGCCAGTGGAGCGGGAGGGAGCACAGATACGCAGTATTTT
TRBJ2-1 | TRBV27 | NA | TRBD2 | CASSLGTGGGNEQFF | TGTGCCAGCAGTTTAGGAACGGGAGGGGGCAATGAGCAGTTCTTC
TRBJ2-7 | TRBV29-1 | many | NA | CSVEDQDSHEQYF | TGCAGCGTTGAAGATCAAGACTCCCACGAGCAGTACTTC
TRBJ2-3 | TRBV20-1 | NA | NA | CSAQPNSLQRTRDTQYF | TGCAGTGCCCAACCCAACAGTTTACAACGAACACGAGATACGCAGTATTTT
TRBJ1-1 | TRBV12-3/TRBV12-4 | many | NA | CASSPQNQGGTEAFF | TGTGCCAGCAGTCCGCAGAATCAAGGGGGCACTGAAGCTTTCTTT
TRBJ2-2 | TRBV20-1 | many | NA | CSARDLGATGELFF | TGCAGTGCTAGAGATCTCGGCGCCACCGGGGAGCTGTTTTTT
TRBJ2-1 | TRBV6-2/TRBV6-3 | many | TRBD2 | CASRKSGGYYNEQFF | TGTGCCAGCAGAAAGAGCGGGGGTTACTACAATGAGCAGTTCTTC
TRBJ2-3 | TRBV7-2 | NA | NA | CASSLRPPGLSPSKADTQYF | TGTGCCAGCAGCTTAAGGCCCCCCGGGTTAAGTCCCTCGAAGGCAGATACGCAGTATTTT
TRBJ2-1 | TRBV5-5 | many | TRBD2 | CASSLWRGSYNEQFF | TGTGCCAGCAGCTTGTGGCGGGGGTCCTACAATGAGCAGTTCTTC
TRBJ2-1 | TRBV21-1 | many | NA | CASSQYRDNEQFF | TGTGCCAGCAGCCAATACAGAGACAATGAGCAGTTCTTC
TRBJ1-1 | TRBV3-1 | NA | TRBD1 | CASSRNNRGENTEAFF | TGTGCCAGCAGCCGTAATAACAGGGGCGAGAACACTGAAGCTTTCTTT
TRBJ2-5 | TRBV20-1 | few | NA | CSARRQGGGQETQYF | TGCAGTGCTAGGCGACAGGGAGGGGGGCAAGAGACCCAGTACTTC
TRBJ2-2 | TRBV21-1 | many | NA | CASSKGGAGDTGELFF | TGTGCCAGCAGCAAAGGAGGGGCAGGGGACACCGGGGAGCTGTTTTTT
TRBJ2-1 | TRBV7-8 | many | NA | CASSWRPENEQFF | TGTGCCAGCAGCTGGAGGCCTGAGAATGAGCAGTTCTTC
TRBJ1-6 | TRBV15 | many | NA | CATSTGTQKGNSPLHF | TGTGCCACCAGCACCGGGACCCAAAAAGGGAATTCACCCCTCCACTTT
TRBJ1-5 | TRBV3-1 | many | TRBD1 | CASSQDRGGAGQPQHF | TGTGCCAGCAGCCAAGATCGAGGGGGCGCGGGTCAGCCCCAGCATTTT
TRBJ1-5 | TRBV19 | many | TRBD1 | CASKGFTGGNQPQHF | TGTGCCAGTAAGGGTTTCACAGGGGGCAATCAGCCCCAGCATTTT
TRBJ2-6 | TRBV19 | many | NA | CATSAYYTGNTGANVLTF | TGTGCCACCTCCGCTTATTATACGGGGAACACTGGGGCCAACGTCCTGACTTTC
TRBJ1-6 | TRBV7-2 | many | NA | CASSLGEGGSYNSPLHF | TGTGCCAGCAGCTTAGGGGAAGGGGGCTCCTATAATTCACCCCTCCACTTT
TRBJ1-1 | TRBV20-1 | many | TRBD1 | CSSRDRNTEAFF | TGCAGCAGCCGGGACAGGAACACTGAAGCTTTCTTT
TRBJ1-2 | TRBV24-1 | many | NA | CATSDSDGLSGYTF | TGTGCCACCAGTGATTCGGACGGTCTGAGCGGCTACACCTTC
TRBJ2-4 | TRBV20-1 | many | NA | CSARGNQGFDIQYF | TGCAGTGCTAGAGGAAATCAGGGGTTTGACATTCAGTACTTC
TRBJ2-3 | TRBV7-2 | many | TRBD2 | CASSFLAGLGGDTQYF | TGTGCCAGCAGCTTTTTAGCGGGACTGGGGGGAGATACGCAGTATTTT
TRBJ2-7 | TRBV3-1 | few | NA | CASSQGRYPYEQYF | TGTGCCAGCAGCCAAGGCAGGTATCCATACGAGCAGTACTTC